This T cell receptor (beta chain) emerged from a study of CD8+ T cells in alopecia areata. Noted treatment: oral pan-JAK inhibitor, 5-10 mg twice daily. Lesional scalp tissue (obtained by punch biopsy) and peripheral blood were collected from alopecia areata patients. A note on this clone: Its antigen is unknown.

Isolated RNA was reverse transcribed into cDNA used as the sequencing template. The method was immunoSEQ multiplex PCR; TCRdb's version includes in-frame clones alone and lacks a portion of them. The repertoire has some 220,000 clones, around 57% of them found once; the top ten carry around 1.5%. The J segment lost 0 bases and the V segment lost 5 bases, leaving 4 bases of the junction unmatched. The V gene's germline CDR1 is SGHVS and CDR2 FQNEAQ. The CDR3 contains 16 residues. Findings and limits, study-wide: Tofacitinib significantly lowered scalp clonality and expanded CD8+ clones among the top 100. Normal scalp showed lower clonality than lesional scalp, especially alopecia totalis/universalis. As there was one nonresponder, how baseline CD8+ expansion relates to response remains uncertain.

This chain joins TRBV7-8 and TRBJ2-5, with 12 bases that match TRBD2. Source: CD4+ T cells sorted from blood, taken at week 4, from a patient treated with tofacitinib. The TCR comes from a human donor with alopecia areata. The chain's CDR3 is CASSPRLAGDQETQYF. For the CDR3, the DNA is TGTGCCAGCAGCCCGCGACTAGCGGGGGACCAAGAGACCCAGTACTTC. Combining the CDR3 with reference TRBV7-8 and TRBJ2-5 gives the whole variable domain GAGVSQSPRYKVAKRGQDVALRCDPISGHVSLFWYQQALGQGPEFLTYFQNEAQLDKSGLPSDRFFAERPEGSVSTLKIQRTQQEDSAVYLCASSPRLAGDQETQYFGPGTRLLVL.